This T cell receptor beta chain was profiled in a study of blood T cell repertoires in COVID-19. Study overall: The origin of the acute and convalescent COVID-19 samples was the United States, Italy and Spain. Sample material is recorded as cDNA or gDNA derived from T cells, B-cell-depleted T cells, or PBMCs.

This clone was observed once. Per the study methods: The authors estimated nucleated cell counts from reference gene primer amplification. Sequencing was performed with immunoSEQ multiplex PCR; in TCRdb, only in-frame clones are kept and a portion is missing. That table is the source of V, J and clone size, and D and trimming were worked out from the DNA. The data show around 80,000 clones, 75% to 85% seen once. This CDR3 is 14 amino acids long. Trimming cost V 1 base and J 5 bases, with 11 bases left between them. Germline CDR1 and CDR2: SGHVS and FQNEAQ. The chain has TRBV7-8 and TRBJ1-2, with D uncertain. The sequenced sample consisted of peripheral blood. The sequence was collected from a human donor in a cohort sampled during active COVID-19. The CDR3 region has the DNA TGTGCCAGCAGCTTAGAGTTCGTCGGGTATGGCTACACCTTC. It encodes CASSLEFVGYGYTF.